This T cell receptor beta chain was found in a study of OX40 agonist ivuxolimab in advanced cancers. Produced via immunoSEQ multiplex PCR; TCRdb's table is partial and in-frame only. The sample has tens of thousands of clones; roughly 83% are singletons. V gave up 0 bases and J gave up 10 bases, with 15 bases separating them. Germline V gives CDR1 KGHSH, CDR2 LQKENI. The CDR3 runs 15 residues. This clonotype was obtained from an adult with an advanced solid tumor such as melanoma, head and neck, liver or kidney cancer. This chain links TRBV18 with TRBJ1-4; D may be TRBD1 (5 bases). The sequencing used CD4+ or CD8+ T cells sorted from blood, collected in a trial of the OX40 agonist ivuxolimab. The CDR3 loop reads CASSPPSGSEGKLFF. The CDR3, as DNA: TGTGCCAGCTCACCACCGTCAGGGTCCGAAGGAAAACTGTTTTTT.